This passage covers 8 T cell receptor beta chains from one sample sequenced in a study of shared clonotypes between healthy human individuals. This table comes from immunoSEQ multiplex PCR, and its TCRdb copy is limited to in-frame clones, with some not included. The data show hundreds of thousands of clones, with 95% to 97% seen just once and approximately 0.1% held by the top ten. Only CD45RO-negative cells positively selected for CCR7 counted as naive CD8 cells, so terminally differentiated effector memory CD45RA+ cells were excluded. The sample comprised naive CD8+ T cells sorted from blood. These receptors all come from a woman aged 25 to 45 in good health.

The DNA for the CDR3 is TGCGCCAGAGACAGGGGAGGAAACACAGATACGCAGTATTTT. It translates to CARDRGGNTDTQYF. The chain is built from TRBV23-1 and TRBJ2-3; TRBD1 matches 8 bases. TRBV23-1 is annotated as an ORF whose role is uncertain. The CDR3 runs to 14 residues. J was trimmed by 2 bases and V by 9 bases; bases with no gene match: 7.

CDR3 protein: CASSLGTGSNEQYF. The CDR3 nucleotides are TGTGCCAGCAGTTTAGGGACAGGGTCGAACGAGCAGTACTTC. The chain recombines TRBV27 with TRBJ2-7; 9 bases are shared with TRBD1. CDR1 and CDR2 from the germline V gene are MNHEY and SMNVEV (reference sequence). The V gene end was trimmed by 2 bases and the J gene end by 5 bases; junction bases not matched to a gene: 4. The length of the CDR3 is 14 residues.

The gene calls are TRBV28 and TRBJ2-1, with D unclear. The CDR3 spans 16 residues. CDR1 and CDR2 from the germline V gene are MDHEN and SYDVKM. Deletions cut 3 bases from V and 4 bases from J, with 16 bases between. CDR3: CASSFRGSEKYNEQFF. The DNA for the CDR3 is TGTGCCAGCAGTTTTCGCGGCTCAGAAAAGTACAATGAGCAGTTCTTC.

V is TRBV2 and J is TRBJ2-7; tentatively, D is TRBD1 or TRBD2 (5 bases each). CDR3 length: 16 amino acids. In germline, CDR1 is SNHLY, CDR2 FYNNEI. Between the trimmed V and J ends, which lost 7 bases and 11 bases, there was a span of 30 bases. The CDR3 loop reads CASKTGEGPPSTGEYF. The CDR3 region has the DNA TGTGCCAGCAAAACCGGCGAGGGGCCTCCCTCCACCGGTGAGTACTTC.

The chain uses TRBV4-1 and TRBJ1-5; no clear D. V lost 0 bases and J lost 5, with 11 bases in between. Germline assignment: CDR1 MGHRA and CDR2 YSYEKL. The CDR3 length is 15 residues. The CDR3 nucleotides are TGCGCCAGCAGCCAAGACGTTTCTTATTATCAGCCCCAGCATTTT. Protein sequence: CASSQDVSYYQPQHF.

The chain combines TRBV27 with TRBJ1-1; D is unresolved. Looked up from germline, CDR1 is MNHEY and CDR2 is SMNVEV (reference sequence). Deletions cut 2 bases from V and 1 base from J, with 5 bases between. The length of the CDR3 is 13 residues. The CDR3 nucleotides read TGTGCCAGCAGTTTAGCCAAGAACACTGAAGCTTTCTTT. This codes for CASSLAKNTEAFF.

V is TRBV5-6 and J is TRBJ1-1, with no clear D. V shed 0 bases and J shed 1 base, with 10 bases lying between them. The germline CDR1 and CDR2 sequences are SGHDT and YYEEEE. This CDR3 is 15 amino acids long. This CDR3 reads CASSLARARNTEAFF. In DNA form, the CDR3 reads TGTGCCAGCAGCTTGGCCCGGGCGAGGAACACTGAAGCTTTCTTT.

The rearrangement uses TRBV5-1 and TRBJ2-7; D possibly corresponds to TRBD1 (6 bases). The CDR3 has 15 amino acids. V gave up 2 bases and J gave up 6 bases, with 18 bases separating them. Germline V gives CDR1 SGHRS, CDR2 YFSETQ. The chain's CDR3 is CASSFSGVGLVEQYF. As DNA, the CDR3 is TGCGCCAGCAGCTTCTCAGGGGTTGGCCTGGTCGAGCAGTACTTC.